This T cell receptor (delta chain) was identified during a study of gamma-delta chains in newborns, infants, children. Study-level information: Polyclonal expansion of innate γδ T cells after birth follows microbial exposure.

TCRdb re-called the reads with CATT. The profile shows thousands of delta-chain clones, around 37% of them singletons. Sample: blood. This TCR was recovered from a child who received the measles vaccine.

The CDR3 spells CALGEQALFLRWILRLIF. The CDR3 nucleotides are TGTGCTCTTGGGGAACAGGCCCTCTTCCTACGGTGGATACTTCGACTCATCTTT. This chain links TRDV1 with TRDJ1; 8 positions match TRDD2. CDR3 length equals 18 residues. Germline CDR1 is TSWWSYY and CDR2 is QGS. J was trimmed by 10 bases and V by 1 base; bases with no gene match: 20.